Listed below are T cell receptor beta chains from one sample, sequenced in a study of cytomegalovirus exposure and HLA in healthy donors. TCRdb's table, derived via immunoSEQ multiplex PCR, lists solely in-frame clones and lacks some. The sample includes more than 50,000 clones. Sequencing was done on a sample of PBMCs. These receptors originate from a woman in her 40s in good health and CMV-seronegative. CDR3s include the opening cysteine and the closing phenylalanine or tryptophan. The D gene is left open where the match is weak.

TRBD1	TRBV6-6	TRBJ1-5	CASSGTGFNQPQHF	TGTGCCAGCAGCGGGACAGGATTCAATCAGCCCCAGCATTTT
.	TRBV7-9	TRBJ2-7	CASSSLYYEQYF	TGTGCCAGCAGCTCCCTATATTACGAGCAGTACTTC
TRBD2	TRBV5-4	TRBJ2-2	CASSEGLAFDTGELFF	TGTGCCAGCAGCGAGGGACTAGCGTTTGACACCGGGGAGCTGTTTTTT
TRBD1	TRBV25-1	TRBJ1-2	CASSVYQMDRDYGYTF	TGTGCCAGCAGTGTTTACCAAATGGACAGGGACTATGGCTACACCTTC
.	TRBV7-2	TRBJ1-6	CASSTGQYNSPLHF	TGTGCCAGCAGCACAGGACAGTATAATTCACCCCTCCACTTT
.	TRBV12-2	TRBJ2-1	CASRLALSRGGTYNEQFF	TGTGCAAGTCGCCTAGCTCTCTCACGGGGGGGCACCTACAATGAGCAGTTCTTC
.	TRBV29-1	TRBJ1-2	CSVAQDDYGYTF	TGCAGCGTTGCCCAGGATGACTATGGCTACACCTTC
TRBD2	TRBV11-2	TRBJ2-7	CASSQRIAGLAYEQYF	TGTGCCAGCAGCCAACGGATAGCGGGACTCGCCTACGAGCAGTACTTC
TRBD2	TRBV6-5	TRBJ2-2	CASGSGGRGTGELFF	TGTGCCAGCGGTAGCGGGGGGAGGGGCACCGGGGAGCTGTTTTTT
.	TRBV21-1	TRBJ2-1	CASSTRDRTYNEQFF	TGTGCCAGCAGCACCCGGGACAGGACCTACAATGAGCAGTTCTTC
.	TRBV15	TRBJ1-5	CATSRDLAGAQPQHF	TGTGCCACCAGCAGAGATCTCGCAGGGGCTCAGCCCCAGCATTTT
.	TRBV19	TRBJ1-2	CASSKRRGNYGYTF	TGTGCCAGTAGTAAGAGAAGGGGCAACTATGGCTACACCTTC
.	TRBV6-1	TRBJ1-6	CASSEAKGEPPLHF	TGTGCCAGCAGTGAAGCGAAGGGGGAACCACCCCTCCACTTT
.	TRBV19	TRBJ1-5	CASSSQTVQPQHF	TGTGCCAGTAGTTCCCAGACAGTTCAGCCCCAGCATTTT
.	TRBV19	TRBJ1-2	CASSIAAGNYGYTF	TGTGCCAGTAGTATTGCGGCAGGGAACTATGGCTACACCTTC
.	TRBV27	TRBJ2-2	CASSWGGRDPGELFF	TGTGCCAGCAGTTGGGGCGGGCGGGACCCCGGGGAGCTGTTTTTT